The rows below give T cell receptor beta chains drawn from one sample of a study of T-cell memory formation after mild COVID-19. TCRdb analysed the 5' RACE reads with MiXCR anew, one entry per CDR3 protein. The sample records fewer than 200,000 distinct CDR3 sequences, about 21% being singletons. What was sequenced was PBMCs or a T cell subset sorted from them (not recorded which). Receptor source: an adult woman who had mild COVID-19 (a few samples of this study predate the infection). Cell type and time point are not known. CDR3s include the opening cysteine and the closing phenylalanine or tryptophan. Fields, in order: V gene, J gene, CDR3 protein.

v_gene: TRBV29-1
j_gene: TRBJ2-3
CDR3aa: CSVERPITDTQYF

v_gene: TRBV12-3/TRBV12-4
j_gene: TRBJ2-5
CDR3aa: CASSYIGETQYF

v_gene: TRBV25-1
j_gene: TRBJ1-2
CDR3aa: CASSTWDSPTNYGYTF

v_gene: TRBV12-3/TRBV12-4
j_gene: TRBJ2-1
CDR3aa: CASSPITRGFSNEQFF

v_gene: TRBV7-2
j_gene: TRBJ2-5
CDR3aa: CASSPPRATQETQYF

v_gene: TRBV4-1
j_gene: TRBJ1-6
CDR3aa: CASSPQIGTNSPLHF

v_gene: TRBV4-1
j_gene: TRBJ1-1
CDR3aa: CASSQNIGQNTEAFF

v_gene: TRBV5-5
j_gene: TRBJ2-7
CDR3aa: CASTRGATLYEQYF

v_gene: TRBV12-3/TRBV12-4
j_gene: TRBJ2-1
CDR3aa: CASNLYSGGAYNEQFF

v_gene: TRBV6-5
j_gene: TRBJ2-5
CDR3aa: CASSGTSGPWYF

v_gene: TRBV19
j_gene: TRBJ2-5
CDR3aa: CASRTSGSPPETQYF

v_gene: TRBV12-3/TRBV12-4
j_gene: TRBJ1-5
CDR3aa: CASSSLPGSNQPQHF

v_gene: TRBV2
j_gene: TRBJ2-1
CDR3aa: CASSGVRASGRFGYNEQFF